A single sample gave rise to the 9 T cell receptor beta chains below, sequenced in a study of blood T cells in healthy people across ages. A second about 7 to 12 cycle PCR used barcoded and J-beta primers. Using its own MiXCR run on the 5' RACE reads, TCRdb lists one record per CDR3 protein. The data show hundreds of thousands of distinct CDR3 sequences, with around 52% seen just once and roughly 13% held by the top ten. The sequencing input was blood. All receptors derive from a woman at least 80 years old in good health.

The V gene is TRBV14, the J gene TRBJ2-1, with D possibly being TRBD2 (5 bases). The V gene's germline CDR1 is SGHDN and CDR2 FVKESK. V was shortened by 1 base and J by 10 bases, with 14 bases between the two germline ends. The CDR3 is 14 amino acids. The CDR3 sequence is CASSQGTGRSEQFF. The CDR3 coding sequence is TGTGCCAGCAGCCAAGGGACTGGACGATCAGAGCAGTTCTTC.

This sequence joins TRBV5-1 and TRBJ1-1; D not certain. The germline V gene has CDR1 SGHRS and CDR2 YFSETQ. The CDR3 spans 15 residues. Deletions cut 0 bases from V and 2 bases from J, with 11 bases between. The DNA of the CDR3 is TGCGCCAGCAGCTTGGGGCCGTCGGGCAACACTGAAGCTTTCTTT. Translated: CASSLGPSGNTEAFF.

This clonotype was detected ten times or more. The rearrangement links TRBV6-5 to TRBJ1-5, with D possibly matching TRBD1 (5 bases). V lost 5 bases and J lost 7, with 18 bases in between. Germline CDR1 reads MNHEY; CDR2 reads SVGAGI. CDR3 length: 15 amino acids. The chain's CDR3 is CASSPQGITVQPQHF. The CDR3 DNA reads TGTGCCAGCAGTCCCCAGGGTATAACGGTCCAGCCCCAGCATTTT.

This clonotype has a count of ten or more. CDR3 bases: TGCAGCGCATGCCTCGCGGAGTTCACAGATACGCAGTATTTT. Amino acids: CSACLAEFTDTQYF. The V and J genes are TRBV29-1 and TRBJ2-3; no firm D call. The germline CDR1 and CDR2 sequences are SQVTM and ANQGSEA. Trimming stripped 7 bases from V and 2 bases from J, with 16 bases between. This CDR3 region has 14 residues.

This clonotype was detected many times. The chain links TRBV18 to TRBJ2-5; the D is unclear. CDR3 length equals 12 residues. Germline V gene sequence: CDR1 KGHSH, CDR2 LQKENI. With 8 bases removed from V and 2 bases from J, the gap between germline ends came to 9 bases. CDR3 protein: CASSPTQETQYF. CDR3 sequence (DNA): TGTGCCAGCAGCCCAACTCAAGAGACCCAGTACTTC.

CDR3 DNA: TGTGCCAGCAGCTTGGGACAGGGGGTAGCTTCACCCCTCCACTTT. Translating gives CASSLGQGVASPLHF. V usage is TRBV7-2 and J usage is TRBJ1-6; 11 nucleotides align to TRBD1. Germline trimming cut 3 bases from V and 9 bases from J; bases unmatched to any gene: 4. There are 15 residues in the CDR3. The germline V gene encodes CDR1 SGHTA and CDR2 FQGNSA.

The chain couples TRBV28 to TRBJ2-1, with D perhaps TRBD1 or TRBD2 (5 bases each). Germline lookup yields CDR1 MDHEN and CDR2 SYDVKM. Trimming pared 2 bases from V and 6 bases from J, leaving 8 bases between. This CDR3 has 13 amino acids. CDR3 region: CASSLGGVNEQFF. In DNA, the CDR3 is TGTGCCAGCAGTTTAGGGGGAGTCAATGAGCAGTTCTTC.

The rearrangement joins TRBV6-5 to TRBJ2-1; 9 bases align to TRBD2. There are 18 residues in the CDR3. Trimming removed 0 bases from V and 0 bases from J; junction bases left unmatched: 6. Per the germline V gene, CDR1 is MNHEY and CDR2 is SVGAGI. The CDR3 nucleotides are TGTGCCAGCAGTTACTCCCGAGGCGGGAGGGGCTCCTACAATGAGCAGTTCTTC. Protein sequence: CASSYSRGGRGSYNEQFF.

The chain has TRBV5-1 and TRBJ2-5; 12 nucleotides agree with TRBD1. Germline assignment: CDR1 SGHRS and CDR2 YFSETQ. The CDR3 runs to 15 residues. The ends lost 4 bases at V and 11 bases at J; junction bases unmatched: 12. The CDR3 region has the DNA TGCGCCAGCAGCGCTGGGACAGGGGGCTACAATGAGCAGTACTTC. This encodes CASSAGTGGYNEQYF.